The 16 T cell receptor beta chains below come from one sample, sequenced in a study of T cell responses to AZD1222 COVID-19 vaccine. Repertoires were generated with immunoSEQ multiplex PCR, while TCRdb's copy carries only in-frame clones and drops some. The sample contains roughly 130,000 clones, roughly 90% of which appear only once. Here the sequenced sample was peripheral blood, taken on day 0 of AZD1222 vaccination. Source of these receptors: an adult in good health.

V and J are TRBV6-5 and TRBJ1-3; D gene uncertain. Per the germline V gene, CDR1 is MNHEY and CDR2 is SVGAGI. V shed 6 bases and J shed 0 bases, with 12 bases lying between them. The CDR3 is 15 amino acids. CDR3: CASRSDGFSGNTIYF. The CDR3 region has the DNA TGTGCCAGCAGATCGGACGGATTCTCTGGAAACACCATATATTTT.

This chain uses TRBV7-2 with TRBJ2-2; possibly TRBD1 or TRBD2 for D (5 bases each). This CDR3 spans 14 amino acids. Germline CDR1 reads SGHTA; CDR2 reads FQGNSA. Trimming stripped 7 bases from V and 2 bases from J, with 11 bases between. The CDR3 DNA follows: TGTGCCAGCACGTGGGGACGCAACACCGGGGAGCTGTTTTTT. This translates into CASTWGRNTGELFF. Full variable domain (outside the CDR3, taken from reference TRBV7-2 and TRBJ2-2): GAGVSQSPSNKVTEKGKDVELRCDPISGHTALYWYRQSLGQGLEFLIYFQGNSAPDKSGLPSDRFSAERTGGSVSTLTIQRTQQEDSAVYLCASTWGRNTGELFFGEGSRLTVL.

J is TRBJ1-4 and V is TRBV25-1, with D perhaps matching TRBD1 (5 bases). Germline V gene lookup returns CDR1 MGHDK and CDR2 SYGVNS. With 5 bases removed from V and 1 base from J, the gap between germline ends came to 11 bases. The CDR3 length is 15 residues. This CDR3 reads CASSIRQITNEKLFF. Written as DNA, the CDR3 is TGTGCCAGCAGTATCCGACAGATAACTAATGAAAAACTGTTTTTT.

V is TRBV30 and J is TRBJ2-7; D is perhaps TRBD2 (6 bases). The CDR3 length is 12 residues. CDR1 and CDR2 (germline): GTSNPN, SVGIG (reference sequence). Trimming removed 7 bases from V and 5 bases from J, with 15 bases in between. The CDR3 here is CAFGTGSDEQYF. The CDR3 DNA reads TGTGCCTTCGGGACTGGGTCCGACGAGCAGTACTTC. The full variable domain, rest sourced from reference TRBV30 and TRBJ2-7, is SQTIHQWPATLVQPVGSPLSLECTVEGTSNPNLYWYRQAAGRGLQLLFYSVGIGQISSEVPQNLSASRPQDRQFILSSKKLLLSDSGFYLCAFGTGSDEQYFGPGTRLTVT.

The chain couples TRBV15 to TRBJ1-5; tentative D call: TRBD1 (6 bases). Looked up from germline, CDR1 is LNHNV and CDR2 is YYDKDF (reference sequence). V lost 2 bases and J 5 bases, leaving 13 bases between the germline ends. There are 15 residues in the CDR3. DNA for the CDR3: TGTGCCACCAGCAGAACAGGGAAGGAGGATCAGCCCCAGCATTTT. This codes for CATSRTGKEDQPQHF. The complete variable domain, with remaining parts taken from reference TRBV15 and TRBJ1-5, reads DAMVIQNPRYQVTQFGKPVTLSCSQTLNHNVMYWYQQKSSQAPKLLFHYYDKDFNNEADTPDNFQSRRPNTSFCFLDIRSPGLGDTAMYLCATSRTGKEDQPQHFGDGTRLSIL.

This rearrangement joins TRBV3-1 (or the pseudogene TRBV3-2) to TRBJ1-4; D is unresolved. V shed 4 bases and J shed 11 bases, with 23 bases lying between them. Germline values: CDR1 LGHDT, CDR2 YNNKEL (reference sequence). The CDR3 spans 16 residues. The CDR3: CASSRPLDGSPGKLFF. CDR3 nucleotides: TGTGCCAGCAGCCGTCCCCTTGACGGGTCTCCTGGGAAACTGTTTTTT.

The J gene is TRBJ1-1, the V gene TRBV28, with unresolved D. V lost 2 bases and J 1 base, leaving 11 bases between the germline ends. This CDR3 is built from 15 residues. In germline, CDR1 is MDHEN, CDR2 SYDVKM. The CDR3 reads CASSLRELGNTEAFF. The CDR3 DNA sequence: TGTGCCAGCAGTTTAAGGGAATTGGGGAACACTGAAGCTTTCTTT.

The rearrangement links TRBV5-1 to TRBJ1-1; TRBD1 is a possible D gene (5 bases). The CDR3 has 13 residues. From germline, CDR1 is SGHRS and CDR2 YFSETQ. The V end was cut by 0 bases, the J end by 9 bases, with 12 bases between. As DNA, the CDR3 is TGCGCCAGCAGCTTGGAGCAGGGCGGCAAAGCTTTCTTT. Amino acid sequence: CASSLEQGGKAFF.

V is TRBV4-2 and J is TRBJ2-2; D possibly corresponds to TRBD2 (6 bases). Germline V gene sequence: CDR1 LGHNA, CDR2 YNFKEQ. The CDR3 runs to 18 residues. V lost 2 bases and J 6 bases, leaving 22 bases between the germline ends. As DNA, the CDR3 is TGTGCCAGCAGCCAAAGGAGTCAGCGGGCGGGCACGGCCGGGGAGCTGTTTTTT. It translates to CASSQRSQRAGTAGELFF.

The chain employs TRBV6-1 and TRBJ1-2, with no clear D. The V gene lost 1 base and the J gene lost 2 bases, with 8 bases spanning the gap. The CDR3 totals 14 residues. CDR1 and CDR2 (germline): MNHNS, SASEGT. CDR3 bases: TGTGCCAGCAGTGAAGTTCGCGGCAACTATGGCTACACCTTC. This encodes CASSEVRGNYGYTF.

The chain uses TRBV9 and TRBJ2-2, with D tentatively TRBD2 (6 bases). This CDR3 comprises 14 residues. Per the germline V gene, CDR1 is SGDLS and CDR2 is YYNGEE. With 10 bases removed from V and 7 bases from J, the gap between germline ends came to 20 bases. The CDR3 sequence is CASSQRAEGGELFF. In nucleotides, the CDR3 is TGTGCCTCGTCCCAGCGGGCGGAAGGCGGGGAGCTGTTTTTT.

The chain joins TRBV7-6 to TRBJ2-5; 7 nucleotides match TRBD1. Germline V lookup: CDR1 SGHVS, CDR2 FNYEAQ. V was pared by 5 bases and J by 4 bases, with 10 bases of the junction left unmatched. The CDR3 extends over 15 amino acids. This CDR3 reads CASSVTTGTAETQYF. Written as DNA, the CDR3 is TGTGCCAGCAGCGTAACTACCGGGACAGCAGAGACCCAGTACTTC.

V usage is TRBV6-5 and J usage is TRBJ1-3; D not certain. Germline V gives CDR1 MNHEY, CDR2 SVGAGI. The ends were cut back, 4 bases at V and 4 bases at J, with 14 bases in the middle. This CDR3 is 15 amino acids long. DNA for the CDR3: TGTGCCAGCAGTTCGGACGGAGGGTCAGGAAACACCATATATTTT. The encoded protein is CASSSDGGSGNTIYF.

This clone has just one count. This chain uses TRBV12-3 or TRBV12-4 with TRBJ2-1; D is unresolved. The CDR3 consists of 12 residues. The germline V and J ends were trimmed by 6 bases and 3 bases, with 6 bases remaining between them. The DNA for the CDR3 is TGTGCCAGCAGGGAAAACTACAATGAGCAGTTCTTC. This codes for CASRENYNEQFF.

This clone was counted a single time. The V gene is TRBV24-1, the J gene TRBJ1-1; D is uncertain. Trimming shortened V by 2 bases and J by 8 bases, and 11 bases separated the two germline ends. The germline CDR1 and CDR2 sequences are KGHDR and SFDVKD. The CDR3 consists of 13 residues. CDR3 protein: CATSDYTGREAFF. In DNA form, the CDR3 reads TGTGCCACCAGTGATTACACGGGTCGGGAAGCTTTCTTT.

This chain uses TRBV7-6 with TRBJ1-6; D call uncertain. Trimming left V 1 base short and J 0 bases short, with 13 bases between. This CDR3 region has 18 residues. The germline CDR1 and CDR2 sequences are SGHVS and FNYEAQ. DNA for the CDR3: TGTGCCAGCAGCTTAGATCCTCCGGGAAACTCCTATAATTCACCCCTCCACTTT. Encoded protein: CASSLDPPGNSYNSPLHF.